Listed here are 12 T cell receptor beta chains from one sample, sequenced in a study of monozygotic twins with inflammatory bowel disease. Each CDR3 protein gets one entry in TCRdb, which reprocessed the 5' RACE reads and gives no DNA. The sample has some 330,000 distinct CDR3 sequences. Sequencing used blood. The receptor set was obtained from a human donor with ulcerative colitis or Crohn's disease, or a healthy co-twin of an affected twin (not recorded which).

The rearrangement links TRBV4-3 to TRBJ2-7; as DNA is missing, the TRBD1 call by TCRdb cannot be tested. CDR1 LGHNA and CDR2 YSLEER come from the germline V gene. CDR3 size: 17 residues. The CDR3 here is CASSKQIGTLNSYEQYF.

The chain is built from TRBV12-3 or TRBV12-4 and TRBJ2-1; the TCRdb D gene call, TRBD1, has no DNA to confirm it. CDR3 length: 15 residues. The CDR3 here is CASSYPEGFYNEQFF.

This chain connects TRBV20-1 to TRBJ2-1; lacking DNA, the TRBD1 call made by TCRdb goes unchecked. The CDR3 length is 15 residues. Looked up from germline, CDR1 is DFQATT and CDR2 is SNEGSKA (reference sequence). CDR3: CSAKGGGSGHNEQFF.

The rearrangement joins TRBV7-2 to TRBJ2-1; TCRdb outputs TRBD1, but without DNA this stays unchecked. The CDR3 sequence is 16 residues long. CDR1 is SGHTA, CDR2 FQGNSA, per germline. The CDR3 protein is CASSLTGSGIYNEQFF.

V is TRBV7-8 and J is TRBJ2-1; lacking DNA, the TRBD1 call made by TCRdb goes unchecked. This CDR3 is built from 14 residues. Germline V gene sequence: CDR1 SGHVS, CDR2 FQNEAQ. This CDR3 reads CASSSRGGLNEQFF.

The V and J genes are TRBV5-4 and TRBJ1-6. Germline-derived CDR1 and CDR2 are SGHNT and YYREEE (reference sequence). The CDR3 contains 13 residues. CDR3 loop: CASSFIPNSPLHF.

CDR3 in amino acids: CASSLVRGLGSPLHF. The chain employs TRBV12-3 or TRBV12-4 and TRBJ1-6; TCRdb gives TRBD1 as the D gene, but with no DNA this cannot be confirmed. The CDR3 totals 15 residues.

The V gene is TRBV18, the J gene TRBJ2-1; TCRdb's assignment of TRBD2 cannot be checked, as there is no DNA. This CDR3 is built from 16 residues. Looked up from germline, CDR1 is KGHSH and CDR2 is LQKENI. The CDR3 loop reads CASSPRLAGAYNEQFF.

The V and J genes are TRBV21-1 and TRBJ2-7. TRBV21-1 is recorded as a pseudogene. This CDR3 has 14 residues. CDR3 sequence: CASPSVDFSYEQYF.

This chain joins TRBV3-1 and TRBJ2-3. Germline CDR1 reads LGHDT; CDR2 reads YNNKEL (reference sequence). The CDR3 has 13 amino acids. CDR3 in amino acids: CASSQRGADTQYF.

The J gene is TRBJ2-3, the V gene TRBV7-2; the TCRdb call, TRBD2, lacks DNA for checking. In germline, CDR1 is SGHTA, CDR2 FQGNSA. The CDR3 sequence is 16 residues long. CDR3 protein: CASSRGLEVRSDTQYF.

The chain carries TRBV6-1 and TRBJ2-1; without DNA, the TCRdb call of TRBD2 cannot be checked. Germline V lookup: CDR1 MNHNS, CDR2 SASEGT. This CDR3 spans 15 amino acids. CDR3 region: CASRDASGGANEQFF.